Listed here are 16 T cell receptor beta chains from one sample, sequenced in a study of shared clonotypes between healthy human individuals. TCRdb's copy holds only in-frame clones and misses some; the assay was immunoSEQ multiplex PCR. Of about 1 million clones listed, 65% to 80% are singletons. Source material: memory CD4+ T cells sorted from blood. The subset here: CD45RA-negative fraction. All receptors derive from a man aged 18 to 29 in good health.

A note on this clone: A much larger clonotype is one base distant, so this may be a read error. Other DNA sequences from this sample encode an identical CDR3 as well. The rearrangement joins TRBV25-1 to TRBJ1-1; D not certain. CDR1 is MGHDK and CDR2 is SYGVNS in the germline V gene. The CDR3 is 16 residues long. Here the CDR3 DNA reads TGCGCCAGCAGTGACTCTACAATTCGGGCGAGCACTGAAGCTTTCTTT. It is translated as CASSDSTIRASTEAFF.

A single count supports this clone. The chain couples TRBV5-1 to TRBJ2-7; 10 bases agree with TRBD2. The V gene end was trimmed by 0 bases and the J gene end by 0 bases; junction bases not matched to a gene: 6. CDR3 length: 17 residues. Germline values: CDR1 SGHRS, CDR2 YFSETQ. For the CDR3, the DNA is TGCGCCAGCAGCTTGGTACTAAGCGGGAGGGACTCCTACGAGCAGTACTTC. Its translation: CASSLVLSGRDSYEQYF.

V gene TRBV10-3 combines with J gene TRBJ2-1; D remains ambiguous. CDR3 length: 11 amino acids. Germline lookup yields CDR1 ENHRY and CDR2 SYGVKD. V lost 10 bases, J lost 6 bases, and 10 bases lay in between. CDR3 nucleotides: TGTGCCACCGCGTCCGCCAATGAGCAGTTCTTC. Translated: CATASANEQFF.

V is TRBV6-1 and J is TRBJ1-1; D gene uncertain. This CDR3 has 12 residues. Germline CDR1 reads MNHNS; CDR2 reads SASEGT. V dropped 2 bases and J dropped 11 bases, with 12 bases sitting between them. CDR3 residues: CASSESLGYAFF. CDR3 sequence (DNA): TGTGCCAGCAGTGAATCTTTGGGTTACGCTTTCTTT.

The chain employs TRBV6-6 and TRBJ1-5, with D perhaps matching TRBD1 (5 bases). The CDR3 is 14 residues long. The germline V gene encodes CDR1 MNHNY and CDR2 SVGAGI (reference sequence). V gave up 2 bases and J gave up 3 bases, with 8 bases separating them. The CDR3 reads CASSYQGPNQPQHF. CDR3 sequence (DNA): TGTGCCAGCAGTTACCAGGGCCCCAATCAGCCCCAGCATTTT.

The chain uses TRBV4-1 and TRBJ2-3; TRBD2 aligns across 8 bases. Germline CDR1 is MGHRA and CDR2 is YSYEKL. The J segment lost 3 bases and the V segment lost 3 bases, leaving 8 bases of the junction unmatched. The CDR3 consists of 16 residues. CDR3 region: CASSQVRGGLTDTQYF. CDR3 DNA: TGCGCCAGCAGCCAGGTCCGGGGGGGCCTAACAGATACGCAGTATTTT.

The rearrangement joins TRBV7-2 to TRBJ1-2; 8 nucleotides line up with TRBD1. CDR1 SGHTA and CDR2 FQGNSA come from the germline V gene. Trimming cost V 3 bases and J 6 bases; bases outside gene matches: 6. CDR3 size: 14 residues. The CDR3 loop is CASSFGQGENGYTF. In nucleotides, the CDR3 is TGTGCCAGCAGCTTCGGACAGGGAGAGAATGGCTACACCTTC.

The J gene is TRBJ1-2, the V gene TRBV19; maybe TRBD1 (5 bases). Trimming removed 7 bases from V and 8 bases from J, with 17 bases in between. The CDR3 covers 13 residues. The germline V gene encodes CDR1 LNHDA and CDR2 SQIVND (reference sequence). For the CDR3, the DNA is TGTGCCAGTACCTTTCTAGGGGATGCGGGCTACACCTTC. As protein: CASTFLGDAGYTF.

The rearrangement links TRBV27 to TRBJ1-2; 8 bases align to TRBD1. The V gene end was trimmed by 3 bases and the J gene end by 2 bases; junction bases not matched to a gene: 2. The CDR3 spans 14 residues. Germline CDR1 MNHEY, CDR2 SMNVEV (reference sequence). The CDR3 DNA follows: TGTGCCAGCAGTTTGGGACAGGCGAACTATGGCTACACCTTC. It encodes CASSLGQANYGYTF.

V is TRBV4-3 and J is TRBJ2-3; unclear D gene. Trimming cost V 0 bases and J 3 bases, with 7 bases left between them. CDR3 length equals 14 residues. CDR1 LGHNA and CDR2 YSLEER come from the germline V gene. This CDR3 is CASSQDLATDTQYF. The CDR3 region has the DNA TGCGCCAGCAGCCAAGATTTGGCTACAGATACGCAGTATTTT.

This chain uses TRBV7-2 with TRBJ1-2; maybe TRBD1 (6 bases). The CDR3 is 13 residues long. Trimming left V 1 base short and J 10 bases short, with 13 bases between. CDR1 and CDR2 (germline): SGHTA, FQGNSA. The DNA for the CDR3 is TGTGCCAGCAGCTTAGGTGGGCAGGGGCCCTACACCTTC. Translated: CASSLGGQGPYTF.

V gene TRBV9 combines with J gene TRBJ2-7, with D possibly matching TRBD2 (6 bases). V was cut by 0 bases and J by 2 bases, with 12 bases left in between. Germline V CDR1 and CDR2: SGDLS, YYNGEE. The CDR3 runs to 15 residues. DNA of the CDR3: TGTGCCAGCAGCGTAGAGGAGGGAAGGGCCTACGAGCAGTACTTC. Its translation is CASSVEEGRAYEQYF. Combining the CDR3 with reference TRBV9 and TRBJ2-7 gives the whole variable domain DSGVTQTPKHLITATGQRVTLRCSPRSGDLSVYWYQQSLDQGLQFLIQYYNGEERAKGNILERFSAQQFPDLHSELNLSSLELGDSALYFCASSVEEGRAYEQYFGPGTRLTVT.

The chain combines TRBV2 with TRBJ1-1; D is ambiguous. Germline loops: CDR1 SNHLY, CDR2 FYNNEI. V lost 0 bases and J lost 0, with 2 bases in between. This CDR3 region has 13 residues. The CDR3 here is CASSEAMNTEAFF. CDR3 DNA sequence: TGTGCCAGCAGTGAAGCCATGAACACTGAAGCTTTCTTT.

A few counts support this clone. The chain has TRBV7-9 and TRBJ2-1; D is uncertain. There are 14 residues in the CDR3. The V gene lost 4 bases and the J gene lost 6 bases, with 13 bases spanning the gap. Germline CDR1 and CDR2: SEHNR and FQNEAQ (reference sequence). CDR3: CASSSEILANEQFF. In nucleotides, the CDR3 is TGTGCCAGCAGCTCCGAAATCCTGGCCAATGAGCAGTTCTTC. The variable domain in full, with the rest retrieved from reference TRBV7-9 and TRBJ2-1, is DTGVSQNPRHKITKRGQNVTFRCDPISEHNRLYWYRQTLGQGPEFLTYFQNEAQLEKSRLLSDRFSAERPKGSFSTLEIQRTEQGDSAMYLCASSSEILANEQFFGPGTRLTVL.

This clone has only one observation. The genes are TRBV6-4 and TRBJ2-1; 7 bases line up with TRBD2. The CDR3 is made up of 14 amino acids. With 6 bases clipped from V and 7 bases from J, the junction kept 9 bases outside the gene matches. The germline gives CDR1 MRHNA, CDR2 SNTAGT. This CDR3 reads CASSLSPGGNEQFF. The CDR3 DNA follows: TGTGCCAGCAGCCTAAGTCCCGGGGGGAATGAGCAGTTCTTC.

Only a few counts were recorded for this clone. The germline gene is not matched at one end of the junction; a read error may be the cause. The rearrangement links TRBV6-1 to TRBJ1-5; D is possibly TRBD1 (6 bases). The CDR3 contains 16 residues. In germline, CDR1 is MNHNS, CDR2 SASEGT. As DNA, the CDR3 is TGTGCCAGCAATGAAGCTACAGGGTATAGCAATCAGCCCCAGCATTTT. Its translation: CASNEATGYSNQPQHF.